The clone carrying this T cell receptor beta chain was seen a few times. The data were obtained in a study of T cells in Graves' hyperthyroidism and ophthalmopathy. The CDR3 loop spans 14 amino acids. Losses at the gene ends were 9 bases for V and 7 bases for J; bases not matched to a gene: 15. The V gene's germline CDR1 is SGHRS and CDR2 YFSETQ. Amplification targeted TCR beta CDR3 regions from RNA transcripts. The HTBI primer set served for first-round RT-PCR of the TCR CDR3. TCRdb analysed the multiplex PCR reads with MiXCR anew, one entry per CDR3 protein. The sample holds 600,000 to 650,000 distinct CDR3 sequences; more than 20% are singletons and the top ten take 34%. Any patient presenting with uncontrolled infection, other autoimmune disease, pregnancy or lactation was left out.

The clonotype comes from a man under 40 with Graves' ophthalmopathy. Sample: blood. The rearrangement links TRBV5-1 to TRBJ2-7; 8 bases map to TRBD2. This CDR3 is CATSGTSGTGEQYF. CDR3 nucleotide sequence: TGCGCCACCTCCGGCACTAGCGGAACTGGGGAGCAGTACTTC.